These T cell receptor beta chains were read from a single sample in a study of regulatory T cells in long-lasting Graves disease. From the multiplex PCR reads, TCRdb called clonotypes with MiXCR, one entry per CDR3 protein. The top ten hold approximately 20% of the sample, which has some 340,000 distinct CDR3 sequences, roughly 10% seen once. These same data were also listed under a study on T cells in Graves' hyperthyroidism and ophthalmopathy.

The sequenced sample was peripheral blood mononuclear cells (PBMCs), obtained at new diagnosis, from a patient treated with antithyroid drugs. All receptors come from a woman under 30 with Graves disease. Both conserved end residues are part of each CDR3. The D gene is left open where the match is weak. Not all rows give a size; the values are once, few, many and, for expanded clones, a class.

V gene: TRBV10-3; J gene: TRBJ2-6; D gene: .; clone size: .; CDR3 protein: CAIQPSPGANVLTF; CDR3 DNA: TGTGCCATCCAACCCTCTCCTGGGGCCAACGTCCTGACTTTC
V gene: TRBV7-3; J gene: TRBJ2-2; D gene: .; clone size: many; CDR3 protein: CASSSFRDGELFF; CDR3 DNA: TGTGCCAGCAGCTCGTTTCGGGACGGGGAGCTGTTTTTT
V gene: TRBV20-1; J gene: TRBJ1-2; D gene: .; clone size: many; CDR3 protein: CSATLGVNYGYTF; CDR3 DNA: TGCAGTGCTACCCTCGGGGTGAACTATGGCTACACCTTC
V gene: TRBV30; J gene: TRBJ2-5; D gene: TRBD2; clone size: many; CDR3 protein: CAWSEFTSGGFGTQYF; CDR3 DNA: TGTGCCTGGAGTGAGTTCACTAGCGGGGGTTTTGGGACCCAGTACTTC
V gene: TRBV27; J gene: TRBJ1-1; D gene: .; clone size: many; CDR3 protein: CASSWTENTEAFF; CDR3 DNA: TGTGCCAGCAGTTGGACCGAGAACACTGAAGCTTTCTTT
V gene: TRBV12-3/TRBV12-4; J gene: TRBJ2-4; D gene: .; clone size: many; CDR3 protein: CASSARSIQYF; CDR3 DNA: TGTGCCAGCAGTGCTCGTAGCATTCAGTACTTC
V gene: TRBV27; J gene: TRBJ2-7; D gene: .; clone size: many; CDR3 protein: CASSSAGFREQYF; CDR3 DNA: TGTGCCAGCAGTTCCGCAGGATTCCGCGAGCAGTACTTC
V gene: TRBV6-1; J gene: TRBJ2-2; D gene: TRBD2; clone size: many; CDR3 protein: CASSDWLAGKNTGELFF; CDR3 DNA: TGTGCCAGCAGTGATTGGCTAGCGGGAAAGAACACCGGGGAGCTGTTTTTT
V gene: TRBV7-2; J gene: TRBJ2-5; D gene: TRBD2; clone size: many; CDR3 protein: CASSLVLGLLNKLEETQYF; CDR3 DNA: TGTGCCAGCAGCTTAGTTTTGGGACTATTAAATAAGCTAGAAGAGACCCAGTACTTC
V gene: TRBV7-2; J gene: TRBJ2-1; D gene: .; clone size: many; CDR3 protein: CASSLDPRDWRDRWHEQFF; CDR3 DNA: TGTGCCAGCAGCTTAGATCCCCGGGACTGGAGGGACCGTTGGCATGAGCAGTTCTTC
V gene: TRBV25-1; J gene: TRBJ2-3; D gene: .; clone size: .; CDR3 protein: CASSARVSTDAQYF; CDR3 DNA: TGTGCCAGCAGTGCAAGAGTTAGCACAGATGCGCAGTATTTT
V gene: TRBV11-2; J gene: TRBJ1-1; D gene: TRBD1; clone size: many; CDR3 protein: CASSYTGGTEAFF; CDR3 DNA: TGTGCCAGCAGCTACACAGGGGGCACTGAAGCTTTCTTT
V gene: TRBV12-3/TRBV12-4; J gene: TRBJ1-1; D gene: .; clone size: many; CDR3 protein: CASSLNIFTEAFF; CDR3 DNA: TGTGCCAGCAGTTTAAATATATTCACTGAAGCTTTCTTT
V gene: TRBV20-1; J gene: TRBJ2-3; D gene: .; clone size: .; CDR3 protein: CSASFMEDTQYF; CDR3 DNA: TGCAGTGCTAGTTTTATGGAGGATACGCAGTATTTT
V gene: TRBV7-9; J gene: TRBJ2-2; D gene: TRBD1; clone size: .; CDR3 protein: CASSPDRVVGELFF; CDR3 DNA: TGTGCCAGCAGCCCGGACAGGGTCGTTGGGGAGCTGTTTTTT
V gene: TRBV2; J gene: TRBJ1-3; D gene: .; clone size: .; CDR3 protein: CASRAGRSRNTIYF; CDR3 DNA: TGTGCCAGCAGAGCCGGGAGATCGAGAAACACCATATATTTT
V gene: TRBV2; J gene: TRBJ2-3; D gene: .; clone size: many; CDR3 protein: CASSEGRSAGTDTQYF; CDR3 DNA: TGTGCCAGCAGTGAAGGAAGGAGCGCGGGCACAGATACGCAGTATTTT
V gene: TRBV20-1; J gene: TRBJ1-2; D gene: .; clone size: few; CDR3 protein: CSARGPGYYGYTF; CDR3 DNA: TGCAGTGCTAGAGGCCCTGGTTACTATGGCTACACCTTC
V gene: TRBV27; J gene: TRBJ2-2; D gene: TRBD2; clone size: many; CDR3 protein: CASSLAGGNTGELFF; CDR3 DNA: TGTGCCAGCAGCCTAGCGGGGGGGAACACCGGGGAGCTGTTTTTT
V gene: TRBV6-1; J gene: TRBJ1-2; D gene: .; clone size: many; CDR3 protein: CAIPSPGQGGGYGYTF; CDR3 DNA: TGTGCCATCCCCTCACCAGGGCAGGGAGGAGGCTATGGCTACACCTTC
V gene: TRBV6-1; J gene: TRBJ2-1; D gene: TRBD1; clone size: many; CDR3 protein: CASSKDRGDEQFF; CDR3 DNA: TGTGCCAGCAGTAAGGACAGGGGAGATGAGCAGTTCTTC
V gene: TRBV27; J gene: TRBJ2-5; D gene: TRBD1; clone size: .; CDR3 protein: CASTGQGEETQYF; CDR3 DNA: TGTGCCAGCACGGGGCAGGGGGAAGAGACCCAGTACTTC
V gene: TRBV7-2; J gene: TRBJ1-1; D gene: .; clone size: many; CDR3 protein: CASSQRTRTNTEAFF; CDR3 DNA: TGTGCCAGCAGCCAAAGGACGCGAACTAACACTGAAGCTTTCTTT
V gene: TRBV15; J gene: TRBJ1-1; D gene: .; clone size: .; CDR3 protein: CATSSHRGRTEAFF; CDR3 DNA: TGTGCCACCAGCAGTCACCGGGGGAGAACTGAAGCTTTCTTT
V gene: TRBV11-2; J gene: TRBJ2-5; D gene: TRBD1; clone size: many; CDR3 protein: CASSWDRFGQETQYF; CDR3 DNA: TGTGCCAGCAGCTGGGACAGGTTCGGTCAAGAGACCCAGTACTTC
V gene: TRBV7-2; J gene: TRBJ1-2; D gene: .; clone size: few; CDR3 protein: CASSLGLGGRDYGYAF; CDR3 DNA: TGTGCCAGCAGCCTTGGCTTGGGTGGCAGGGACTATGGCTACGCCTTC
V gene: TRBV4-1; J gene: TRBJ2-1; D gene: .; clone size: .; CDR3 protein: CASSQDMGWGPSYNEQFF; CDR3 DNA: TGCGCCAGCAGCCAAGATATGGGGTGGGGACCGTCCTACAATGAGCAGTTCTTC
V gene: TRBV2; J gene: TRBJ1-5; D gene: .; clone size: many; CDR3 protein: CASSEGGYQPQHF; CDR3 DNA: TGTGCCAGCAGTGAAGGGGGCTATCAGCCCCAGCATTTT